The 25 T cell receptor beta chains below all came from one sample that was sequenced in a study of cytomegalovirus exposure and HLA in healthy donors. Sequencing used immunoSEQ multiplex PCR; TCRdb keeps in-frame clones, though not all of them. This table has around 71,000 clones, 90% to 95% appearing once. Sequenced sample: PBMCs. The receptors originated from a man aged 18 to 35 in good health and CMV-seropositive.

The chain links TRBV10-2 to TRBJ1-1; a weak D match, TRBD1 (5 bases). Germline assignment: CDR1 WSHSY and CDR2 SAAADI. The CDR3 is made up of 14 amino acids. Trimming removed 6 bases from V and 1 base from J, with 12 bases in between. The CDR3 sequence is CASRGGWRNTEAFF. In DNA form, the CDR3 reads TGCGCCAGCAGGGGGGGGTGGAGGAACACTGAAGCTTTCTTT.

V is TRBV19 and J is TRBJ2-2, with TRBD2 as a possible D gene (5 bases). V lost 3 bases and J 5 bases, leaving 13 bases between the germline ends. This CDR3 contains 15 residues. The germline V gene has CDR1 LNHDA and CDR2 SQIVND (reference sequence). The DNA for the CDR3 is TGTGCCAGTAGTATGAGTGGACTCCCGACCGGGGAGCTGTTTTTT. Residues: CASSMSGLPTGELFF.

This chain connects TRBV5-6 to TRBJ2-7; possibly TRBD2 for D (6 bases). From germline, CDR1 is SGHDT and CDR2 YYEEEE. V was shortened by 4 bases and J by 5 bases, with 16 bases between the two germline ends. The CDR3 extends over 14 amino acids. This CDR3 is CASSRDSDLHEQYF. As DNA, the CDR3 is TGTGCCAGCAGCCGGGACTCAGACCTCCACGAGCAGTACTTC.

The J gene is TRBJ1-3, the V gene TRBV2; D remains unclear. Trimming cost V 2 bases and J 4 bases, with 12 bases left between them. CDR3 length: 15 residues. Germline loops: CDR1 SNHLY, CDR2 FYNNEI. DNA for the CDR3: TGTGCCAGCAGTGAACCGGGTTATTTGGGAAACACCATATATTTT. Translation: CASSEPGYLGNTIYF.

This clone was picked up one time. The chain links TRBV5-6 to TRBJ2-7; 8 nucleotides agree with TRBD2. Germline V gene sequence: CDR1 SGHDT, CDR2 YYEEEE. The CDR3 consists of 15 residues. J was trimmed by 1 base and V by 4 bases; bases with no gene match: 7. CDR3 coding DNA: TGTGCCAGCAGCCGGGGCCCGGGAGGGTCCTACGAGCAGTACTTC. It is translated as CASSRGPGGSYEQYF.

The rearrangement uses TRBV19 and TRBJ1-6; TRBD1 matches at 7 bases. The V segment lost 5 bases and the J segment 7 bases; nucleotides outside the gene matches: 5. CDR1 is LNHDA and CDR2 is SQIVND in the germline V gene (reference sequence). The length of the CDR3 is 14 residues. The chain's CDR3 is CASSGGQLNSPLHF. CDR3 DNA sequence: TGTGCCAGTAGTGGGGGACAGCTCAATTCACCCCTCCACTTT.

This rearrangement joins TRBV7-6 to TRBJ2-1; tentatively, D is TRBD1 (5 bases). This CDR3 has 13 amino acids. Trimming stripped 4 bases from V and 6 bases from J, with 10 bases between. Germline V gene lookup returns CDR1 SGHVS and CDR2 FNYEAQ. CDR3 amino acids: CASSSLGVNEQFF. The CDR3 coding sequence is TGTGCCAGCAGCTCTTTAGGGGTCAATGAGCAGTTCTTC.

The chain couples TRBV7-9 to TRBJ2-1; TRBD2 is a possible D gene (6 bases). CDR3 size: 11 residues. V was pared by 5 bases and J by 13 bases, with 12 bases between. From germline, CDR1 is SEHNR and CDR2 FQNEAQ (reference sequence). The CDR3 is CASSPGLRQFF. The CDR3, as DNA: TGTGCCAGCAGCCCCGGACTACGACAGTTCTTC.

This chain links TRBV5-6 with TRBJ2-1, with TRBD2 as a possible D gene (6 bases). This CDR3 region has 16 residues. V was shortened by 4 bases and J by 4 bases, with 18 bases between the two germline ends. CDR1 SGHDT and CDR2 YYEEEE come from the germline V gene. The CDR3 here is CASSPDVGGIYNEQFF. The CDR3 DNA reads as TGTGCCAGCAGCCCCGATGTGGGGGGAATATACAATGAGCAGTTCTTC.

Written as DNA, the CDR3 is TGTGCCAGCAGTTTATCGGGGGAGGTCCACACTGAAGCTTTCTTT. This translates into CASSLSGEVHTEAFF. The genes are TRBV27 and TRBJ1-1; weak D call: TRBD1 (5 bases). The CDR3 is 15 residues long. V lost 0 bases to trimming and J lost 3 bases, with 11 bases between them. Germline CDR1 and CDR2: MNHEY and SMNVEV (reference sequence).

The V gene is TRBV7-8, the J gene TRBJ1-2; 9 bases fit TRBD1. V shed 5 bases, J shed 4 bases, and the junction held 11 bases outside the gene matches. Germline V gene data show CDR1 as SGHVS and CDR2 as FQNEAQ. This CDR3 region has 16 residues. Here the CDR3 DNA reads TGTGCCAGCAGCCCCTTCTCCGGGACAGGGACCTATGGCTACACCTTC. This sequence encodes CASSPFSGTGTYGYTF.

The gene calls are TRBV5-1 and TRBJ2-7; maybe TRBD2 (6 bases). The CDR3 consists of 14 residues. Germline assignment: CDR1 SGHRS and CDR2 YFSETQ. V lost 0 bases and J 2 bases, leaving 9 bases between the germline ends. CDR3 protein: CASSLGLDAYEQYF. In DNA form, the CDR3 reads TGCGCCAGCAGCTTGGGACTAGATGCCTACGAGCAGTACTTC.

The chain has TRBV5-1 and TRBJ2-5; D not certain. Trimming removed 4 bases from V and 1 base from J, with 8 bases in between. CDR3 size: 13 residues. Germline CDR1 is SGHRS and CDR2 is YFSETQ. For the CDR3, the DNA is TGCGCCAGCAGCATTAACATCCAAGAGACCCAGTACTTC. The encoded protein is CASSINIQETQYF. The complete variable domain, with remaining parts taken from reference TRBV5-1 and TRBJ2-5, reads KAGVTQTPRYLIKTRGQQVTLSCSPISGHRSVSWYQQTPGQGLQFLFEYFSETQRNKGNFPGRFSGRQFSNSRSEMNVSTLELGDSALYLCASSINIQETQYFGPGTRLLVL.

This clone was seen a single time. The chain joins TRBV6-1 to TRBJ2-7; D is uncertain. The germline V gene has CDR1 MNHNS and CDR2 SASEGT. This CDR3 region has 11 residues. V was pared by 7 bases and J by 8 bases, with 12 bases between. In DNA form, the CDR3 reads TGTGCCAGCAATATATCTGGCAAGCAGTACTTC. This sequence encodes CASNISGKQYF.

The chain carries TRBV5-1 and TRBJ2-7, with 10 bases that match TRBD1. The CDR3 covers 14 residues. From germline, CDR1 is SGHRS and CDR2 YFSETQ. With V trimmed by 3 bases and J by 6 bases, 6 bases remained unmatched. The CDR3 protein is CASSWGQGRGEQYF. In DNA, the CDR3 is TGCGCCAGCAGCTGGGGACAGGGGAGGGGCGAGCAGTACTTC.

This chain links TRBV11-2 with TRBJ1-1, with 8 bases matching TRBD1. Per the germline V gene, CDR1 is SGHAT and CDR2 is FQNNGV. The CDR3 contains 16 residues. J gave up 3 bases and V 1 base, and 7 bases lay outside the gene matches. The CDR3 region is CASSLGRTGWDTEAFF. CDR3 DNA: TGTGCCAGCAGCTTAGGTCGGACAGGGTGGGACACTGAAGCTTTCTTT.

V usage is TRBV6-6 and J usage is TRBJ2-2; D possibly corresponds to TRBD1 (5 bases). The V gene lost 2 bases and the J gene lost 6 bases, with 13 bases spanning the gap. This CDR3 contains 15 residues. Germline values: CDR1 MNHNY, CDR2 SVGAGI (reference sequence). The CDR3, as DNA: TGTGCCAGCAGTTACGCAGGGATCATTTCCGGGGAGCTGTTTTTT. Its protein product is CASSYAGIISGELFF.

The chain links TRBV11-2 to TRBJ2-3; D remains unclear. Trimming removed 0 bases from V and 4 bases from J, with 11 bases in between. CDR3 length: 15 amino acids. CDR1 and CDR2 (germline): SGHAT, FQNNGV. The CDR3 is CASSLDFGFPDTQYF. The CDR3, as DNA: TGTGCCAGCAGCTTAGATTTCGGTTTCCCAGATACGCAGTATTTT.

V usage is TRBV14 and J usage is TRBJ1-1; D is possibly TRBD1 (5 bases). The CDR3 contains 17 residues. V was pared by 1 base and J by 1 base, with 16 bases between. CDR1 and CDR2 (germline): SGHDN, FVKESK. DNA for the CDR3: TGTGCCAGCAGCCAAGTACGGTCCAGGGTTAAGAACACTGAAGCTTTCTTT. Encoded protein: CASSQVRSRVKNTEAFF.

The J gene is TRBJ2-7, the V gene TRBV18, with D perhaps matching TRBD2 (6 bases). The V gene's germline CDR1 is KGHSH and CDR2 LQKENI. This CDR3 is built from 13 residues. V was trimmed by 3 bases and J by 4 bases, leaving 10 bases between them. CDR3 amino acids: CASSPGGGYEQYF. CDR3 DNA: TGTGCCAGCTCACCGGGAGGCGGATACGAGCAGTACTTC. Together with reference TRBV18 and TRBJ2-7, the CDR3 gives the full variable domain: NAGVMQNPRHLVRRRGQEARLRCSPMKGHSHVYWYRQLPEEGLKFMVYLQKENIIDESGMPKERFSAEFPKEGPSILRIQQVVRGDSAAYFCASSPGGGYEQYFGPGTRLTVT.

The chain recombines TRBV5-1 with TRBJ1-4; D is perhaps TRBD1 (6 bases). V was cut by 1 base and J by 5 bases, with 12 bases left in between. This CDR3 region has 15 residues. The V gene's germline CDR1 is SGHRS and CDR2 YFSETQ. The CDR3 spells CASSLLGQRNEKLFF. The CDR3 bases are TGCGCCAGCAGCTTGCTCGGACAGAGGAATGAAAAACTGTTTTTT.

The CDR3 spells CASRDTTNYGYTF. The CDR3 DNA follows: TGTGCCAGTAGGGACACGACTAACTATGGCTACACCTTC. The chain couples TRBV19 to TRBJ1-2; perhaps TRBD1 as D (5 bases). CDR3 length: 13 residues. In germline, CDR1 is LNHDA, CDR2 SQIVND (reference sequence). V shed 6 bases and J shed 0 bases, with 8 bases lying between them.

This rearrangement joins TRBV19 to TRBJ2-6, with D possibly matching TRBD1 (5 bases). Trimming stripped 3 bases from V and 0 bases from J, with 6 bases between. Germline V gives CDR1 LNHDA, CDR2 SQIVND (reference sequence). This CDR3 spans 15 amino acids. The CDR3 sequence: CASSMGHSGANVLTF. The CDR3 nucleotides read TGTGCCAGTAGTATGGGGCACTCTGGGGCCAACGTCCTGACTTTC.

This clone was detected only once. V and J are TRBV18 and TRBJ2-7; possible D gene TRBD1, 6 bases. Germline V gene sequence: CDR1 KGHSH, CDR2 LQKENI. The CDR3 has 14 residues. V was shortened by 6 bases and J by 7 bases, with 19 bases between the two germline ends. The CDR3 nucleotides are TGTGCCAGCTCGCGTCGACAGGTCACGGGGGAGCAGTACTTC. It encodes CASSRRQVTGEQYF.

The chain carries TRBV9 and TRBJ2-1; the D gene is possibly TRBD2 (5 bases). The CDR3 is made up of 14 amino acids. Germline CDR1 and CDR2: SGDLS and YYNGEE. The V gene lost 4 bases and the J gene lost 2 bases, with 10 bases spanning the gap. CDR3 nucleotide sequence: TGTGCCAGCAGCCAAGAGGGAGCCTACAATGAGCAGTTCTTC. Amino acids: CASSQEGAYNEQFF.